These 13 T cell receptor beta chains share one sample of origin, sequenced in a study of T cells in Graves' hyperthyroidism and ophthalmopathy. TCR beta CDR3 sequences were amplified from RNA transcripts. HTBI primers were used for first-round RT-PCR of the TCR CDR3. TCRdb called the multiplex PCR reads again in MiXCR, with one record for every CDR3 protein. This sample carries over 500,000 distinct CDR3 sequences, 46% of them seen once, and the ten largest clones take about two fifths. The sample comprised peripheral blood or thyroid tissue (not recorded which). The receptor source for this set is an adult woman with Graves' disease, either hyperthyroidism or ophthalmopathy (not recorded which).

The CDR3 region is CSAREGAGAFF. In DNA form, the CDR3 reads TGCAGTGCTAGAGAGGGGGCAGGGGCTTTCTTT. This chain uses TRBV20-1 with TRBJ1-1, with D perhaps matching TRBD1 (6 bases). From germline, CDR1 is DFQATT and CDR2 SNEGSKA (reference sequence). V gave up 0 bases and J gave up 11 bases, with 10 bases separating them. This CDR3 region has 11 residues.

The V and J genes are TRBV19 and TRBJ1-5; 7 bases map to TRBD1. V dropped 1 base and J dropped 3; count of bases not matched to a gene: 3. Per the germline V gene, CDR1 is LNHDA and CDR2 is SQIVND (reference sequence). The CDR3 is 15 amino acids. CDR3 coding DNA: TGTGCCAGTAGTATAGGGACAGGCATCAATCAGCCCCAGCATTTT. Protein: CASSIGTGINQPQHF.

This clonotype occurred a few times. The J gene is TRBJ2-5, the V gene TRBV27, with 7 bases identical to TRBD1. The J segment lost 1 base and the V segment lost 3 bases, leaving 5 bases of the junction unmatched. This CDR3 comprises 15 residues. Germline V CDR1 and CDR2: MNHEY, SMNVEV (reference sequence). The CDR3 spells CASSFRGTAQETQYF. In DNA form, the CDR3 reads TGTGCCAGCAGTTTTCGAGGGACAGCCCAAGAGACCCAGTACTTC.

About this clonotype: This may be a read error, as it is one base from a much larger clone. The CDR3 DNA reads TGCGCCAGCAGCTCGATGACAGATGCCTACGAGCAGTACTTC. Protein sequence: CASSSMTDAYEQYF. This chain links TRBV5-1 with TRBJ2-7; TRBD1 is a possible D gene (5 bases). CDR3 length equals 14 residues. Per the germline V gene, CDR1 is SGHRS and CDR2 is YFSETQ. Deletions cut 3 bases from V and 2 bases from J, with 12 bases between.

There are a few counts of this clonotype. The rearrangement joins TRBV6-2 or TRBV6-3 to TRBJ1-1, with TRBD1 as a possible D gene (6 bases). V was shortened by 2 bases and J by 4 bases, with 14 bases between the two germline ends. The CDR3 has 15 residues. Germline V CDR1 and CDR2: MNHEY, SVGEGT. DNA for the CDR3: TGTGCCAGCAGTTACGCTGGGGGCGGAGGCACTGAAGCTTTCTTT. Its protein product is CASSYAGGGGTEAFF.

The chain joins TRBV24-1 to TRBJ1-2; TRBD1 matches at 8 bases. Per germline, CDR1 KGHDR and CDR2 SFDVKD. The V gene end was trimmed by 4 bases and the J gene end by 8 bases; junction bases not matched to a gene: 11. The CDR3 is 15 residues long. CDR3 DNA sequence: TGTGCCACCAGTGAGAACGGACAGGGAATCGACGGCTACACCTTC. It yields the protein CATSENGQGIDGYTF.

A word on this clonotype: Since a much larger clone is just one base distant, this may be a read error. This sequence joins TRBV5-1 and TRBJ1-1; D is possibly TRBD1 (5 bases). V was clipped by 2 bases and J by 1 base, with 9 bases between them. The CDR3 is 14 amino acids. In germline, CDR1 is SGHRS, CDR2 YFSETQ. CDR3 sequence reads: CASSFRQRNTEAFF. CDR3 nucleotide sequence: TGCGCCAGCAGCTTTCGACAGAGGAACACTGAAGCTTTCTTT.

The chain links TRBV10-3 to TRBJ1-2; no firm D call. The CDR3 covers 12 residues. In germline, CDR1 is ENHRY, CDR2 SYGVKD. V gave up 2 bases and J gave up 8 bases, with 9 bases separating them. DNA of the CDR3: TGTGCCATCAGTGAGGGCAGCAGAGGCTACACCTTC. Protein product: CAISEGSRGYTF.

This rearrangement joins TRBV7-2 to TRBJ1-6; TRBD1 agrees at 11 bases. The CDR3 is 16 amino acids. CDR1 and CDR2 (germline): SGHTA, FQGNSA. Trimming removed 3 bases from V and 10 bases from J; junction bases left unmatched: 8. This CDR3 reads CASSFGQGARGSPLHF. CDR3 nucleotides: TGTGCCAGCAGCTTTGGACAGGGGGCGCGGGGGTCACCCCTCCACTTT.

This chain links TRBV2 with TRBJ2-7; 7 bases match TRBD1. The trim removed 2 bases at V and 3 bases at J, leaving 16 bases unmatched. This CDR3 has 18 residues. In germline, CDR1 is SNHLY, CDR2 FYNNEI. The CDR3 DNA reads as TGTGCCAGCAGTGAATGGAAGATACAGGGGCAGAACGTCTACGAGCAGTACTTC. Its translation is CASSEWKIQGQNVYEQYF.

This clonotype showed up many times. The chain recombines TRBV4-3 with TRBJ1-1; no clear D. This CDR3 spans 13 amino acids. V was trimmed by 1 base and J by 4 bases, leaving 7 bases between them. Per germline, CDR1 LGHNA and CDR2 YSLEER. The CDR3 DNA follows: TGCGCCAGCAGCCAAGGGGTTTTCACTGAAGCTTTCTTT. As protein: CASSQGVFTEAFF.

This clonotype was counted between two and nine times. The V and J genes are TRBV10-2 and TRBJ2-2; D uncertain. The V gene's germline CDR1 is WSHSY and CDR2 SAAADI. Trimming removed 3 bases at V and 0 bases at J, with 8 bases between. This CDR3 has 15 residues. CDR3 sequence reads: CASSDPGTNTGELFF. In DNA, the CDR3 is TGCGCCAGCAGTGATCCGGGTACGAACACCGGGGAGCTGTTTTTT.

The sample holds many counts of this clonotype. The V call is TRBV7-2, the J call TRBJ2-7, with 10 positions matching TRBD2. The trim removed 4 bases at V and 0 bases at J, leaving 3 bases unmatched. Germline assignment: CDR1 SGHTA and CDR2 FQGNSA. This CDR3 has 15 residues. CDR3 sequence reads: CASSYRLAGSYEQYF. CDR3 DNA: TGTGCCAGCAGCTACCGACTAGCGGGCTCCTACGAGCAGTACTTC.